The 9 T cell receptor beta chains given below trace back to one sample, sequenced in a study of tissue T cells after allogeneic stem cell transplantation. Profiled with immunoSEQ multiplex PCR; TCRdb holds only in-frame clones, not every one. The table lists thousands of clones, under 55% of them singletons. The time point is: mouse harvest day 7 after allogeneic transplant. The graft held 10^6 splenic CD5+ T cells and 10^7 T-cell-depleted bone marrow cells. Sequenced sample: gut tissue. The receptor source for this set is a female BALB/c mouse given C57BL/6 T cells with graft-versus-host disease after an allogeneic hematopoietic cell transplant.

A few counts support this clone. The genes and germline here are from mouse. The CDR3 end falls 1 residue outside the read, so it is completed with the germline J gene. The rearrangement links TRBV26 to TRBJ1-1; TRBD1 aligns across 8 bases. The V gene's germline CDR1 is KGHPV and CDR2 FQNQEV (reference sequence). Trimming took 0 bases from V and 3 from J; bases not matched to a gene: 0. The CDR3 contains 14 residues. The CDR3 DNA, read in part, is TGTGCCAGCAGTCTGTCGACAGGGGACACAGAAGTCTTC. Protein: CASSLSTGDTEVF. The entire CDR3 sequence reads CASSLSTGDTEVFF.

Remarks on this clone: The gene names here belong to mouse. The read falls 1 residue short of the CDR3 end, and the missing part is taken from the germline J gene. The J gene is TRBJ2-4, the V gene TRBV26; perhaps D is TRBD1 or TRBD2 (5 bases each). Trimming removed 3 bases at V and 6 bases at J, with 10 bases between. There are 13 residues in the CDR3. Per germline, CDR1 KGHPV and CDR2 FQNQEV (reference sequence). The CDR3 bases that were read are TGTGCCAGCAGTCTCGGGGGATGGAACACCTTGTAC. This encodes CASSLGGWNTLY. The full CDR3 reads CASSLGGWNTLYF.

This clone was detected a few times. Gene names follow the mouse nomenclature. Other DNA sequences in this sample translate to the same CDR3. The CDR3 DNA, read in part, is TGTGCAAGCAGCTTAGCAGGTTCTGGAAATACGCTCTAT. Translation gives CASSLAGSGNTLY. The entire CDR3 sequence reads CASSLAGSGNTLYF. The chain combines TRBV16 with TRBJ1-3; D unresolved. The sequenced fragment ends 1 residue before the CDR3 boundary, so the rest is inferred from the germline J gene. Germline assignment: CDR1 SGHSA and CDR2 FRNQAP. The CDR3 is made up of 14 amino acids. Trimming stripped 1 base from V and 0 bases from J, with 4 bases between. The variable domain in full, completed from reference TRBV16 and TRBJ1-3, reads NAGVIQTPRHKVTGKGQEATLWCEPISGHSAVFWYRQTIVQGLEFLTYFRNQAPIDDSGMPKERFSAQMPNQSHSTLKIQSTQPQDSAVYLCASSLAGSGNTLYFGEGSRLIVV.

In the case of this clone: Mouse gene names and germline throughout. The read terminates 1 residue ahead of where the CDR3 ends, so the germline J gene completes it. V gene TRBV26 combines with J gene TRBJ1-4, with 9 positions matching TRBD1. The CDR3 totals 15 residues. V shed 2 bases, J shed 4 bases, and the junction held 2 bases outside the gene matches. The germline CDR1 and CDR2 sequences are KGHPV and FQNQEV (reference sequence). CDR3 bases read: TGTGCCAGCAGTCTGCTGGGACAGGGCAACGAAAGATTATTT. This sequence encodes CASSLLGQGNERLF. The whole CDR3 sequence is CASSLLGQGNERLFF.

This clone qualifies as medium-sized. Gene names denote mouse genes. The CDR3 end is not reached by the read, which stops 1 residue before it; the germline J gene fills it in. The J gene is TRBJ1-2, the V gene TRBV5, with TRBD1 matching over 8 bases. This CDR3 is built from 14 residues. The J segment lost 3 bases and the V segment lost 4 bases, leaving 4 bases of the junction unmatched. Germline V gene data show CDR1 as LGHNA and CDR2 as YNLKQL (reference sequence). This chain's CDR3 is CASSPLQGDSDYTF. The sequenced CDR3 bases are TGTGCCAGCAGCCCCTTACAGGGGGACTCCGACTACACC.

Remarks on this clone: Genes and germline are mouse. From the germline J gene comes the end of the CDR3, since the read stops 1 residue before it. The rearrangement joins TRBV15 to TRBJ2-4; D is unclear. The CDR3 has 13 residues. From germline, CDR1 is SGHND and CDR2 FRSKSL. V was clipped by 3 bases and J by 2 bases, with 6 bases between them. The CDR3 DNA, read in part, is TGTGCCAGCAGTTTCGGGGTTCAAAACACCTTGTAC. It is translated as CASSFGVQNTLY. The entire CDR3 sequence reads CASSFGVQNTLYF.

Concerning this clone itself: Gene and germline names: mouse. The sequence runs out 1 residue before the end of the CDR3; the remainder is reconstructed from the germline J gene. This specimen includes other DNA sequences encoding the same CDR3. This chain connects TRBV12-1 to TRBJ2-1; 10 bases align to TRBD2. J was trimmed by 4 bases and V by 0 bases; bases with no gene match: 2. Germline loops: CDR1 SGHSN, CDR2 HYEKVE. CDR3 length equals 15 residues. The chain's CDR3 is CASSLVLGGYAEQFF. The CDR3 DNA, read in part, is TGTGCCAGCTCTCTCGTACTGGGGGGGTATGCTGAGCAGTTC.

Regarding this clone: The gene symbols are mouse symbols. The CDR3 end falls 1 residue outside the read, so it is completed with the germline J gene. This sequence joins TRBV12-1 and TRBJ2-1; D might be TRBD1 (6 bases). Trimming took off 1 base at V and 1 base at J, with 7 bases between the two ends. There are 14 residues in the CDR3. The V gene's germline CDR1 is SGHSN and CDR2 HYEKVE. CDR3 sequence: CASSLGQNYAEQFF. The part of the CDR3 DNA that was read is TGTGCCAGCTCTCTGGGACAAAACTATGCTGAGCAGTTC.

Of note for this clone: All gene names here are mouse names. Sequencing ends 1 residue short of the CDR3 end; the germline J gene provides the rest. The rearrangement joins TRBV26 to TRBJ2-3; D unclear. The CDR3 contains 15 residues. CDR1 KGHPV and CDR2 FQNQEV come from the germline V gene (reference sequence). With 3 bases removed from V and 0 bases from J, the gap between germline ends came to 10 bases. The CDR3 DNA, read in part, is TGTGCCAGCAGTCTCGGCAGTGCTAGTGCAGAAACGCTGTAT. Its translation is CASSLGSASAETLY. In full, the CDR3 reads CASSLGSASAETLYF.